Listed below are T cell receptor beta chains from one sample, sequenced in a study of T cells in Graves' hyperthyroidism and ophthalmopathy. TCRdb reprocessed the multiplex PCR reads with MiXCR, giving one entry per CDR3 protein. Here the sample spans some 620,000 distinct CDR3 sequences, 15% to 20% being singletons. The sequencing sample was made of blood. These receptor sequences come from a woman under 40 with Graves' hyperthyroidism. Each CDR3 is given with its conserved first and last residue. D genes are given only for firm matches. Expanded clones get a size class; other rows say once, few or many, or leave the size out.

>TRBV6-5|few|-|TRBJ1-1
CASSYDRVAFF
TGTGCCAGCAGTTACGATAGGGTAGCTTTCTTT
>TRBV20-1|-|-|TRBJ2-3
CSAPAPWVTDTQYF
TGCAGTGCGCCGGCCCCGTGGGTCACAGATACGCAGTATTTT
>TRBV4-2|few|-|TRBJ1-6
CASSQEAGDNSPLHF
TGTGCCAGCAGCCAAGAAGCGGGGGATAATTCACCCCTCCACTTT
>TRBV7-2|many|-|TRBJ1-1
CASSMSRENTEAFF
TGTGCCAGCAGCATGTCCAGGGAGAACACTGAAGCTTTCTTT
>TRBV7-9|many|TRBD2|TRBJ2-1
CASGRTSEQFF
TGTGCCAGTGGGCGGACTAGTGAGCAGTTCTTC
>TRBV12-3/TRBV12-4|many|TRBD2|TRBJ2-1
CASSWVTSGSNNEQFF
TGTGCCAGCAGTTGGGTGACTAGCGGGAGTAACAATGAGCAGTTCTTC
>TRBV30|few|TRBD1|TRBJ2-7
CAWGLTGVGYEQYF
TGTGCCTGGGGTCTTACAGGGGTCGGCTACGAGCAGTACTTC
>TRBV7-9|few|-|TRBJ2-5
CASSLGGTHQETQYF
TGTGCCAGCAGCTTAGGTGGGACACATCAAGAGACCCAGTACTTC
>TRBV9|few|TRBD2|TRBJ2-7
CASSLLATSSYEQYF
TGTGCCAGCAGCTTACTAGCGACAAGCTCCTACGAGCAGTACTTC
>TRBV30|-|-|TRBJ2-3
CAWSVRSRDTQYF
TGTGCCTGGAGTGTACGGAGTAGAGATACGCAGTATTTT
>TRBV30|many|TRBD1|TRBJ1-2
CAWRGQGDGYTF
TGTGCCTGGAGAGGACAGGGAGATGGCTACACCTTC
>TRBV2|many|-|TRBJ1-5
CASSESFGTNLDQPQHF
TGTGCCAGCAGTGAAAGTTTCGGGACAAATCTTGATCAGCCCCAGCATTTT
>TRBV27|-|TRBD2|TRBJ2-3
CASSLGGRGITDTQYF
TGTGCCAGCAGTTTAGGAGGGAGGGGTATCACAGATACGCAGTATTTT
>TRBV5-1|-|-|TRBJ1-6
CASSLDEGRPLHF
TGCGCCAGCAGCTTGGATGAAGGGAGACCCCTCCACTTT
>TRBV2|few|-|TRBJ2-2
CASSEFRGPGELFF
TGTGCCAGCAGTGAATTCAGGGGCCCCGGGGAGCTGTTTTTT
>TRBV6-1|many|-|TRBJ2-1
CASSPLTSYNEQFF
TGTGCCAGCAGCCCGTTAACGTCCTACAATGAGCAGTTCTTC
>TRBV12-3/TRBV12-4|-|TRBD2|TRBJ2-7
CASSLIAGVGYEQYF
TGTGCCAGCAGCTTAATAGCGGGAGTTGGGTACGAGCAGTACTTC
>TRBV9|-|-|TRBJ1-2
CASSVGSYNYGYTF
TGTGCCAGCAGCGTAGGCAGCTATAACTATGGCTACACCTTC
>TRBV28|many|-|TRBJ1-4
CASKRRALYEKLFF
TGTGCCAGCAAACGCCGGGCATTATATGAAAAACTGTTTTTT
>TRBV7-9|many|TRBD1|TRBJ2-5
CASSPSGTGLQETQYF
TGTGCCAGCAGCCCCTCTGGGACAGGGCTCCAAGAGACCCAGTACTTC
>TRBV2|-|-|TRBJ2-7
CASSAAVGRYEQYF
TGTGCCAGCAGTGCGGCGGTGGGCCGCTACGAGCAGTACTTC
>TRBV24-1|-|-|TRBJ2-4
CATSAIQYF
TGTGCCACCAGTGCCATTCAGTACTTC
>TRBV15|-|-|TRBJ1-4
CATGARTATNEKLFF
TGTGCCACCGGTGCTAGGACAGCAACTAATGAAAAACTGTTTTTT
>TRBV6-1|-|TRBD2|TRBJ2-7
CASGIGYEQYF
TGTGCGAGCGGGATCGGGTACGAGCAGTACTTC
>TRBV27|few|TRBD2|TRBJ2-3
CASSYQGGSPADTQYF
TGTGCCAGCAGCTACCAGGGCGGGAGCCCTGCAGATACGCAGTATTTT
>TRBV12-3/TRBV12-4|many|-|TRBJ2-4
CASTPRGTWAIQYF
TGTGCCAGCACCCCGAGGGGCACCTGGGCCATTCAGTACTTC
>TRBV28|many|TRBD1|TRBJ1-6
CASSLLGTGNSPLHF
TGTGCCAGCAGTTTATTGGGGACAGGAAATTCACCCCTCCACTTT
>TRBV5-1|many|-|TRBJ1-3
CASSLDGTSGNTIYF
TGTGCCAGCAGCTTAGATGGGACCTCTGGAAACACCATATATTTT
>TRBV14|few|-|TRBJ1-1
CARGRNTEAFF
TGTGCCAGGGGGCGGAACACTGAAGCTTTCTTT
>TRBV19|few|-|TRBJ1-4
CATRTATNEKLFF
TGTGCCACAAGGACAGCAACTAATGAAAAACTGTTTTTT
>TRBV5-5|-|-|TRBJ2-7
CASSPFPTYEQYF
TGTGCCAGCAGCCCGTTTCCAACCTACGAGCAGTACTTC
>TRBV27|few|-|TRBJ2-1
CASIRYDRNEQFF
TGTGCCAGCATTCGCTACGACAGGAATGAGCAGTTCTTC
>TRBV29-1|-|-|TRBJ2-5
CSVEDRGRQTQYF
TGCAGCGTTGAAGACAGGGGTAGACAGACCCAGTACTTC
>TRBV6-1|many|-|TRBJ2-7
CASAIKRDKTYEQYF
TGTGCCAGTGCTATTAAACGGGACAAGACCTACGAGCAGTACTTC
>TRBV4-2|-|TRBD2|TRBJ2-7
CASSQVTGLASYEQYF
TGTGCCAGCAGCCAAGTTACGGGACTAGCTTCCTACGAGCAGTACTTC
>TRBV28|-|-|TRBJ2-7
CASSLSPPPYEQYF
TGTGCCAGCAGTTTAAGCCCGCCCCCCTACGAGCAGTACTTC
>TRBV10-3|many|TRBD1|TRBJ1-2
CAISWTGGDYGYTF
TGTGCCATCAGCTGGACAGGGGGGGACTATGGCTACACCTTC
>TRBV20-1|-|-|TRBJ1-2
CSARVTIDYGYTF
TGCAGTGCTAGAGTGACAATCGACTATGGCTACACCTTC
>TRBV28|many|TRBD1|TRBJ1-2
CASTQGADYGYTF
TGTGCCAGCACACAGGGGGCTGACTATGGCTACACCTTC